Below are 15 T cell receptor beta chains sequenced from a single sample in a study of CD4+ T cells in melanoma (dated 2022 in TCRdb). The library was generated by the immunoSEQ multiplex PCR assay. This is the immuneACCESS table as TCRdb keeps it, with only in-frame sequences that have V and J called. A part of the clones is gone; compared with another copy, unresolved V genes explain less than half, and the rest is unexplained. A total of about 9,600 clones appear in this sample, around three quarters of them only once. The ten largest clones add up to over 20% of the sample. The sample was cells from a culture (not recorded whether cultured in vitro). The receptors were gathered from a human donor with melanoma.

By sample fraction, this clone is large. CDR3 in DNA: TGTGCCAGCAGCCAAGGGGGGAGCACTGAAGCTTTCTTT. It specifies CASSQGGSTEAFF. This chain uses TRBV14 with TRBJ1-1; D might be TRBD1 (5 bases). V gave up 1 base and J gave up 4 bases, with 7 bases separating them. The CDR3 is made up of 13 amino acids. CDR1 SGHDN and CDR2 FVKESK come from the germline V gene.

The J gene is TRBJ2-2, the V gene TRBV2, with D perhaps given as TRBD1 or TRBD2 (5 bases each). The CDR3 covers 14 residues. V gave up 6 bases and J gave up 4 bases, with 12 bases separating them. Germline V gene sequence: CDR1 SNHLY, CDR2 FYNNEI. The CDR3 reads CASRGVSSTGELFF. CDR3 nucleotides: TGTGCCAGCAGGGGGGTATCTTCCACCGGGGAGCTGTTTTTT. Full variable domain (rest looked up from reference TRBV2 and TRBJ2-2): EPEVTQTPSHQVTQMGQEVILRCVPISNHLYFYWYRQILGQKVEFLVSFYNNEISEKSEIFDDQFSVERPDGSNFTLKIRSTKLEDSAMYFCASRGVSSTGELFFGEGSRLTVL.

The chain couples TRBV11-2 to TRBJ1-2; D remains unclear. V was pared by 1 base and J by 5 bases, with 14 bases between. The CDR3 is made up of 15 amino acids. Germline CDR1 reads SGHAT; CDR2 reads FQNNGV. The CDR3 is CASSLVASGPYGYTF. The CDR3 DNA sequence: TGTGCCAGCAGCTTAGTCGCCTCCGGCCCTTATGGCTACACCTTC.

In the case of this clone: Distinct nucleotide sequences in the sample also encode this CDR3. The chain joins TRBV5-1 to TRBJ1-2; 9 bases match TRBD1. Germline CDR1 and CDR2: SGHRS and YFSETQ. V shed 0 bases, J shed 7 bases, and the junction held 4 bases outside the gene matches. The length of the CDR3 is 14 residues. The DNA for the CDR3 is TGCGCCAGCAGCTTGGGGGACAGGGCCGGTGGCTACACCTTC. Translation gives CASSLGDRAGGYTF.

The DNA for the CDR3 is TGTGCCAGCTCACCTGAGGGCGCTTTTTCTGGAAACACCATATATTTT. Amino acids: CASSPEGAFSGNTIYF. The chain uses TRBV18 and TRBJ1-3; unclear D gene. The V end lost 3 bases, the J end lost 1 base, and 13 bases lay between the germline ends. This CDR3 has 16 residues. Germline V gene lookup returns CDR1 KGHSH and CDR2 LQKENI.

The rearrangement uses TRBV4-1 and TRBJ1-6, with 10 bases fitting TRBD1. Trimming removed 3 bases from V and 10 bases from J; junction bases left unmatched: 12. CDR1 MGHRA and CDR2 YSYEKL come from the germline V gene. The CDR3 runs to 17 residues. CDR3 nucleotide sequence: TGCGCCAGCAGCCAGGGACAGGGGAGAGGATTAGGATCACCCCTCCACTTT. It translates to CASSQGQGRGLGSPLHF.

This clone appeared a single time. This chain connects TRBV7-9 to TRBJ1-2; D is undetermined. The CDR3 is made up of 13 amino acids. CDR1 is SEHNR, CDR2 FQNEAQ, per germline (reference sequence). Trimming removed 4 bases from V and 7 bases from J, with 13 bases in between. The CDR3 reads CASSSTPRLGYTF. The CDR3 DNA follows: TGTGCCAGCAGCTCGACCCCCAGGCTTGGCTACACCTTC.

This rearrangement joins TRBV7-9 to TRBJ2-7; 9 bases are a match to TRBD1. This CDR3 is 14 amino acids long. The J segment lost 4 bases and the V segment lost 5 bases, leaving 6 bases of the junction unmatched. The germline gives CDR1 SEHNR, CDR2 FQNEAQ (reference sequence). The CDR3, as DNA: TGTGCCAGCAGCCCCCGGGACAGGGTTTACGAGCAGTACTTC. Amino acid sequence: CASSPRDRVYEQYF.

As DNA, the CDR3 is TGTGCCTGGAGTCCTATCGACAGCGACAATGAGCAGTTCTTC. Protein: CAWSPIDSDNEQFF. V gene TRBV30 combines with J gene TRBJ2-1; D might be TRBD1 (5 bases). Germline V CDR1 and CDR2: GTSNPN, SVGIG (reference sequence). The CDR3 totals 14 residues. The V gene lost 2 bases and the J gene lost 5 bases, with 13 bases spanning the gap.

The V call is TRBV2, the J call TRBJ1-1; 8 bases agree with TRBD1. V dropped 6 bases and J dropped 4; count of bases not matched to a gene: 7. Germline V gene sequence: CDR1 SNHLY, CDR2 FYNNEI. The CDR3 has 14 amino acids. CDR3 DNA sequence: TGTGCCAGCAGCCCGGGACAGGCTAGCACTGAAGCTTTCTTT. Encoded protein: CASSPGQASTEAFF.

The chain employs TRBV6-5 and TRBJ1-1, with unresolved D. Between the trimmed V and J ends, which lost 6 bases and 4 bases, there was a span of 12 bases. This CDR3 contains 13 residues. Germline CDR1 is MNHEY and CDR2 is SVGAGI. The CDR3 nucleotides are TGTGCCAGCAGGGGAGGTTTGGCCACTGAAGCTTTCTTT. Translated: CASRGGLATEAFF.

The V and J genes are TRBV30 and TRBJ1-1; the match to TRBD1 covers 8 bases. J gave up 10 bases and V 2 bases, and 9 bases lay outside the gene matches. Germline CDR1 reads GTSNPN; CDR2 reads SVGIG (reference sequence). The length of the CDR3 is 13 residues. The DNA of the CDR3 is TGTGCCTGGAGTCCTCGGACAGGGCTTGTAGCTTTCTTT. Its protein is CAWSPRTGLVAFF.

The chain has TRBV5-4 and TRBJ2-2; D is ambiguous. From germline, CDR1 is SGHNT and CDR2 YYREEE (reference sequence). The CDR3 runs 16 residues. Trimming stripped 4 bases from V and 2 bases from J, with 15 bases between. CDR3 protein: CASSGRLGANTGELFF. The DNA of the CDR3 is TGTGCCAGCAGCGGCCGACTTGGCGCCAACACCGGGGAGCTGTTTTTT.

The chain has TRBV6-1 and TRBJ1-3; D unclear. V was clipped by 2 bases and J by 4 bases, with 3 bases between them. Germline-derived CDR1 and CDR2 are MNHNS and SASEGT. This CDR3 is built from 12 residues. The CDR3 loop is CASSESGNTIYF. In DNA form, the CDR3 reads TGTGCCAGCAGTGAATCCGGAAACACCATATATTTT.

The V call is TRBV5-6, the J call TRBJ1-4; no clear D gene. This CDR3 has 15 residues. CDR1 is SGHDT, CDR2 YYEEEE, per germline. V lost 2 bases to trimming and J lost 0 bases, with 8 bases between them. In DNA, the CDR3 is TGTGCCAGCAGCTTCGGGGATTCAACTAATGAAAAACTGTTTTTT. Translation gives CASSFGDSTNEKLFF. The full variable domain, in which reference TRBV5-6 and TRBJ1-4 provide the parts outside the CDR3, is DAGVTQSPTHLIKTRGQQVTLRCSPKSGHDTVSWYQQALGQGPQFIFQYYEEEERQRGNFPDRFSGHQFPNYSSELNVNALLLGDSALYLCASSFGDSTNEKLFFGSGTQLSVL.